These 8 T cell receptor beta chains were all obtained from the same sample, sequenced in a study of regulatory T cells in long-lasting Graves disease (dated by TCRdb to the early 2020s). Libraries were prepared through multiplex PCR. Sequencing was performed on an Illumina HiSeq 4000. CDR3 regions were amplified by Arm-PCR with iRepertoire HTBI primers to construct TCR beta libraries. Using fastp trimming at Q25 and MiXCR clonotype assembly, TCRdb reanalyzed the public sequencing data and kept in-frame beta chains. Each entry is one CDR3 protein sequence, shown with its most common DNA and genes. Present in this sample are more than 350,000 distinct CDR3 sequences, roughly 23% of which were seen just once. Roughly an eighth of the sample is taken by the ten largest. This sample's time point label indicates: persistent/refractory GD, antithyroid drugs over 5 years with positive TRAb. For both TCR sequencing and RNA sequencing, RNA was extracted from PBMCs in TRIzol.

The sample was peripheral blood mononuclear cells (PBMCs), taken when the disease was refractory, from a patient treated with antithyroid drugs. The receptors were gathered from a female donor with Graves disease.

This rearrangement joins TRBV14 to TRBJ2-7; D ambiguous. V gave up 1 base and J gave up 2 bases, with 9 bases separating them. The CDR3 spans 14 residues. From germline, CDR1 is SGHDN and CDR2 FVKESK. The CDR3 loop reads CASSQARSPYEQYF. Here the CDR3 DNA reads TGTGCCAGCAGCCAAGCCAGGAGTCCCTACGAGCAGTACTTC.

The chain employs TRBV28 and TRBJ2-7, with 10 bases matching TRBD2. The trim removed 3 bases at V and 5 bases at J, leaving 7 bases unmatched. This CDR3 comprises 15 residues. Germline assignment: CDR1 MDHEN and CDR2 SYDVKM. The CDR3 bases are TGTGCCAGCAGTTTCGGGACTAGCGCGGCCCACGAGCAGTACTTC. Translating gives CASSFGTSAAHEQYF.

This clonotype has only one observation. V is TRBV20-1 and J is TRBJ1-5; D is uncertain. Per the germline V gene, CDR1 is DFQATT and CDR2 is SNEGSKA (reference sequence). The CDR3 totals 13 residues. V lost 0 bases to trimming and J lost 6 bases, with 9 bases between them. The CDR3 here is CSARDTRGQPQHF. The CDR3 nucleotides read TGCAGTGCTAGAGATACCAGAGGTCAGCCCCAGCATTTT.

The V gene is TRBV20-1, the J gene TRBJ2-4; 9 bases match TRBD1. With V trimmed by 1 base and J by 12 bases, 4 bases remained unmatched. CDR3 size: 12 residues. The germline V gene encodes CDR1 DFQATT and CDR2 SNEGSKA (reference sequence). CDR3 nucleotide sequence: TGCAGTGCTAGAGCTACAGGGGGCGCTCAGTACTTC. This gives the protein CSARATGGAQYF.

This clonotype was seen only a few times. V and J are TRBV9 and TRBJ2-5; 9 nucleotides agree with TRBD1. The V gene end was trimmed by 6 bases and the J gene end by 2 bases; junction bases not matched to a gene: 5. The length of the CDR3 is 14 residues. Germline V gene lookup returns CDR1 SGDLS and CDR2 YYNGEE. The CDR3 DNA follows: TGTGCCAGCACCCCGGGACAGGGACAAGAGACCCAGTACTTC. It encodes CASTPGQGQETQYF.

This chain links TRBV9 with TRBJ2-2, with 8 bases fitting TRBD1. The germline gives CDR1 SGDLS, CDR2 YYNGEE. V shed 2 bases and J 7 bases; nucleotides not matched to a gene: 7. This CDR3 has 15 residues. The CDR3 loop is CASSVQGALFGELFF. Here the CDR3 DNA reads TGTGCCAGCAGCGTCCAGGGGGCTCTGTTCGGGGAGCTGTTTTTT. Combining the CDR3 with reference TRBV9 and TRBJ2-2 gives the whole variable domain DSGVTQTPKHLITATGQRVTLRCSPRSGDLSVYWYQQSLDQGLQFLIQYYNGEERAKGNILERFSAQQFPDLHSELNLSSLELGDSALYFCASSVQGALFGELFFGEGSRLTVL.

This clonotype was counted only a few times. The V gene is TRBV3-1, the J gene TRBJ1-3, with D maybe TRBD1 (5 bases). V was clipped by 1 base and J by 8 bases, with 15 bases between them. CDR3 length: 15 amino acids. Germline-derived CDR1 and CDR2 are LGHDT and YNNKEL (reference sequence). CDR3 sequence (DNA): TGTGCCAGCAGCCAAGTTATACTGGGGGTAGACACCATATATTTT. Amino acids: CASSQVILGVDTIYF.

This clonotype appeared many times. This chain's CDR3 is CASSKSSGRGQETQYF. The CDR3, as DNA: TGTGCCAGCAGCAAGTCTAGCGGGAGGGGTCAAGAGACCCAGTACTTC. The V gene is TRBV6-1, the J gene TRBJ2-5; 12 nucleotides agree with TRBD2. The CDR3 is 16 residues long. The junction had 7 bases not matched to a gene; V was cut back by 6 bases and J by 2 bases. Germline lookup yields CDR1 MNHNS and CDR2 SASEGT.